The 13 T cell receptor beta chains below all came from one sample that was sequenced in a study of blood T cell repertoires in COVID-19. Here immunoSEQ multiplex PCR was the method, and the copy in TCRdb shows in-frame clones only, minus some. The sample holds about 90,000 clones, 80% seen once. The source material was peripheral blood. The receptors derive from a woman aged 70-85 years with acute or convalescent COVID-19.

V and J are TRBV7-9 and TRBJ2-5; D gene unclear. Germline CDR1 SEHNR, CDR2 FQNEAQ (reference sequence). Between the trimmed V and J ends, which lost 4 bases and 5 bases, there was a span of 8 bases. The CDR3 consists of 12 residues. DNA for the CDR3: TGTGCCAGCAGCTACCTGGAGGAGACCCAGTACTTC. The encoded protein is CASSYLEETQYF.

CDR3 amino acids: CASSSWTSGDEQFF. CDR3 nucleotide sequence: TGTGCCAGCAGCTCTTGGACTAGCGGTGATGAGCAGTTCTTC. The chain recombines TRBV7-8 with TRBJ2-1, with 10 bases that match TRBD2. Losses at the gene ends were 4 bases for V and 8 bases for J; bases not matched to a gene: 5. The length of the CDR3 is 14 residues. Germline-derived CDR1 and CDR2 are SGHVS and FQNEAQ.

This clone was seen repeatedly, ten times or more. V usage is TRBV19 and J usage is TRBJ2-6; tentatively, D is TRBD1 (5 bases). Germline V CDR1 and CDR2: LNHDA, SQIVND (reference sequence). Trimming pared 5 bases from V and 0 bases from J, leaving 5 bases between. The CDR3 runs 14 residues. The CDR3 nucleotides read TGTGCCAGTAGTGACAGCTCTGGGGCCAACGTCCTGACTTTC. It specifies CASSDSSGANVLTF.

The rearrangement joins TRBV21-1 to TRBJ1-2; the D call of TRBD1 is as the table states it, not checked on the DNA. TRBV21-1 is described as a pseudogene. The CDR3 contains 13 residues. The CDR3 nucleotides are TGTGCCAGCAGCAAAGGGGGGCTGAATGGCTACACCTTC. It codes for CASSKGGLNGYTF.

The chain links TRBV15 to TRBJ2-7; the D gene is possibly TRBD2 (6 bases). V was cut by 0 bases and J by 4 bases, with 10 bases left in between. Germline CDR1 reads LNHNV; CDR2 reads YYDKDF (reference sequence). The CDR3 contains 14 residues. For the CDR3, the DNA is TGTGCCACCAGCAGAGATCGGGGGAGTTACGAGCAGTACTTC. Its translation: CATSRDRGSYEQYF.

This chain joins TRBV7-8 and TRBJ1-2; the D gene is possibly TRBD1 (5 bases). The CDR3 is 17 residues long. Trimming stripped 5 bases from V and 2 bases from J, with 21 bases between. Germline CDR1 is SGHVS and CDR2 is FQNEAQ. The CDR3 reads CASSPRTSTTRNYGYTF. The CDR3 nucleotides read TGTGCCAGCAGCCCCCGGACATCCACAACACGGAACTATGGCTACACCTTC.

This chain joins TRBV6-6 and TRBJ2-2; possibly TRBD1 for D (5 bases). The CDR3 runs 16 residues. Trimming stripped 6 bases from V and 0 bases from J, with 14 bases between. The germline gives CDR1 MNHNY, CDR2 SVGAGI (reference sequence). The CDR3 region has the DNA TGTGCCAGCAGCCAACAGCCCAGGGCGAACACCGGGGAGCTGTTTTTT. Translating it yields CASSQQPRANTGELFF.

This clone was counted a single time. This chain uses TRBV19 with TRBJ2-1; 11 nucleotides agree with TRBD2. The J segment lost 0 bases and the V segment lost 3 bases, leaving 13 bases of the junction unmatched. CDR1 is LNHDA, CDR2 SQIVND, per germline (reference sequence). The CDR3 length is 20 residues. The CDR3 region has the DNA TGTGCCAGTAGTATCTGGGGGGTAGCGGGAGGGTACGGCTCCTACAATGAGCAGTTCTTC. Translated: CASSIWGVAGGYGSYNEQFF. The full variable domain, its missing parts supplied by reference TRBV19 and TRBJ2-1, is DGGITQSPKYLFRKEGQNVTLSCEQNLNHDAMYWYRQDPGQGLRLIYYSQIVNDFQKGDIAEGYSVSREKKESFPLTVTSAQKNPTAFYLCASSIWGVAGGYGSYNEQFFGPGTRLTVL.

The sample holds a few counts of this clone. This chain connects TRBV5-6 to TRBJ2-7; D is ambiguous. There are 13 residues in the CDR3. The V end was cut by 0 bases, the J end by 5 bases, with 9 bases between. Germline V gene lookup returns CDR1 SGHDT and CDR2 YYEEEE. CDR3 loop: CASSLGGSDEQYF. CDR3 DNA: TGTGCCAGCAGCTTGGGAGGAAGCGACGAGCAGTACTTC.

The chain employs TRBV6-2 or TRBV6-3 and TRBJ2-7, with TRBD2 matching 13 bases. This CDR3 region has 16 residues. V lost 2 bases, J lost 6 bases, and 7 bases stayed unmatched. The germline V gene has CDR1 MNHEY and CDR2 SVGEGT. The CDR3 DNA is TGTGCCAGCAGTTACGGAACTAGCGGGAGGGCCAGCGAGCAGTACTTC. It specifies CASSYGTSGRASEQYF.

This clone was counted a single time. The gene calls are TRBV9 and TRBJ1-1; D is possibly TRBD1 (5 bases). From germline, CDR1 is SGDLS and CDR2 YYNGEE. This CDR3 is built from 16 residues. V lost 2 bases, J lost 0 bases, and 14 bases lay in between. This CDR3 reads CASSVGTSLMNTEAFF. The DNA of the CDR3 is TGTGCCAGCAGCGTCGGGACTTCCCTTATGAACACTGAAGCTTTCTTT.

The CDR3 nucleotides are TGTGCCAGCAGTTTGGGACAGAGCAATCAGCCCCAGCATTTT. Translated: CASSLGQSNQPQHF. The rearrangement links TRBV28 to TRBJ1-5; TRBD1 agrees at 7 bases. Germline V gene sequence: CDR1 MDHEN, CDR2 SYDVKM. V trimming: 3 bases; J trimming: 1 base; junction bases outside the gene matches: 0. The CDR3 covers 14 residues. The complete variable domain, with remaining parts taken from reference TRBV28 and TRBJ1-5, reads DVKVTQSSRYLVKRTGEKVFLECVQDMDHENMFWYRQDPGLGLRLIYFSYDVKMKEKGDIPEGYSVSREKKERFSLILESASTNQTSMYLCASSLGQSNQPQHFGDGTRLSIL.

The chain has TRBV3-1 (or the pseudogene TRBV3-2) and TRBJ1-5; D might be TRBD1 (5 bases). V was trimmed by 1 base and J by 4 bases, leaving 11 bases between them. The germline V gene encodes CDR1 LGHDT and CDR2 YNNKEL (reference sequence). CDR3 length equals 15 residues. The CDR3 DNA is TGTGCCAGCAGCCAAGTCGCAGGGATTAATCAGCCCCAGCATTTT. Its protein is CASSQVAGINQPQHF.